This TCR beta chain derives from a study of lymphopenia after photon versus proton radiotherapy. Here immunoSEQ multiplex PCR was the method, and the copy in TCRdb shows in-frame clones only, minus some. This sample has fewer than 30,000 clones, with 90% found just once. Study conclusions and caveats: After lymphocyte nadir, photon-treated repertoires showed oligoclonal expansion, especially CD8+ Temra.

The CDR3 is 17 residues long. In germline, CDR1 is SGHDN, CDR2 FVKESK. Trimming took 3 bases from V and 4 from J; bases not matched to a gene: 8. This clone has only a few counts. The target antigen is unknown. The V gene is TRBV14, the J gene TRBJ2-3; 12 bases match TRBD2. The sequencing used peripheral blood, collected from a patient treated with photon-based radiotherapy. This receptor was taken from a woman aged 50 to 65 with cholangiocarcinoma. CDR3 DNA: TGTGCCAGCAGCCACAATCGACTAGCGGGGGAGCCAGATACGCAGTATTTT. This codes for CASSHNRLAGEPDTQYF.